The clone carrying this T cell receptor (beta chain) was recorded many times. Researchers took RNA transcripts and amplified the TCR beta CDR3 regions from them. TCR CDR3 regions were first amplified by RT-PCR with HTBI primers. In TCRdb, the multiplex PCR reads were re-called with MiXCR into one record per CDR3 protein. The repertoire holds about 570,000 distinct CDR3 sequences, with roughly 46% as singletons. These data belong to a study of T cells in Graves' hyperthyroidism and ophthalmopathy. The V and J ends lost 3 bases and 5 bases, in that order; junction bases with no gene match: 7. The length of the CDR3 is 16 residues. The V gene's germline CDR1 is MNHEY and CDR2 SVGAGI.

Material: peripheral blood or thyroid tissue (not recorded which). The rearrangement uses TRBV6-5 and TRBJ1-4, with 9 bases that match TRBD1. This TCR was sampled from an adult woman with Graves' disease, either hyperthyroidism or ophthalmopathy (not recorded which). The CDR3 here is CASSYQSGQGNEKLFF. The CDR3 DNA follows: TGTGCCAGCAGTTATCAGTCTGGACAGGGGAATGAAAAACTGTTTTTT.